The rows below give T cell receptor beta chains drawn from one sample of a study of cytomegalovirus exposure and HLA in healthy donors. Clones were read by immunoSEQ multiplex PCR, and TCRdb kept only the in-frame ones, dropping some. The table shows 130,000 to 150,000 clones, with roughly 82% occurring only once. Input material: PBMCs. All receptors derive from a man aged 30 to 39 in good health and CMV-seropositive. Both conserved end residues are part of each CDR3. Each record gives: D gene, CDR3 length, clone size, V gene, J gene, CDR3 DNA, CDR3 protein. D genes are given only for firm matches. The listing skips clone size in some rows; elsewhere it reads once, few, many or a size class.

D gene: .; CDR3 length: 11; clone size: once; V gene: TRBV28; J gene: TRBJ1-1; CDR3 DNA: TGTGCCAGCACCAGCGGGATCGAAGCTTTCTTT; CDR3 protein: CASTSGIEAFF
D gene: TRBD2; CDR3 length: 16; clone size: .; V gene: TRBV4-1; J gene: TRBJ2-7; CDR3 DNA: TGCGCCAGCAGCCAGGGGATGGGGACTAGCTCCTACGAGCAGTACTTC; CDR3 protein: CASSQGMGTSSYEQYF
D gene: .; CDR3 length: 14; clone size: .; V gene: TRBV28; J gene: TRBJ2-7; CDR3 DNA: TGTGCCAGCAGTTTATTGGAGGGCCGCTACGAGCAGTACTTC; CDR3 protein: CASSLLEGRYEQYF
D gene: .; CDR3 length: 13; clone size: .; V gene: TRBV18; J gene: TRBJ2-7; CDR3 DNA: TGTGCCAGCTCACCTACAGAGACCTACGAGCAGTACTTC; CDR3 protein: CASSPTETYEQYF
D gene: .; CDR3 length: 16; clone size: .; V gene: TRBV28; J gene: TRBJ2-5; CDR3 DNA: TGTGCCAGCAGGCAATACCGGACTCTAGGCGGGGAGACCCAGTACTTC; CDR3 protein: CASRQYRTLGGETQYF
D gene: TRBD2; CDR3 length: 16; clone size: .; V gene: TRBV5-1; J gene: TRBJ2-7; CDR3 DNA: TGCGCCAGCAGCCGGACTAGCGGGGCCGGCTCCTACGAGCAGTACTTC; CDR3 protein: CASSRTSGAGSYEQYF
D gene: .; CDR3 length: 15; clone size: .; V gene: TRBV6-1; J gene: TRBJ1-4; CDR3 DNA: TGTGCCAGCACGGGCCGGGGGGCAACTAATGAAAAACTGTTTTTT; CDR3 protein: CASTGRGATNEKLFF
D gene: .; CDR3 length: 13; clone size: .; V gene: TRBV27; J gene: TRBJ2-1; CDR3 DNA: TGTGCCAGCAGAGGGGAATCCTACAATGAGCAGTTCTTC; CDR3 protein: CASRGESYNEQFF
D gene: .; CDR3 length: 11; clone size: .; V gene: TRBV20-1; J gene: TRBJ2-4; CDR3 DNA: TGCAGTGCTAGCAGGGGACACATTCAGTACTTC; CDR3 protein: CSASRGHIQYF
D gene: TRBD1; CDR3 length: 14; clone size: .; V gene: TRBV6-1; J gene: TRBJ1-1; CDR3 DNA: TGTGCCAGCAGTGAAACAGGGGGCTACACTGAAGCTTTCTTT; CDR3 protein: CASSETGGYTEAFF
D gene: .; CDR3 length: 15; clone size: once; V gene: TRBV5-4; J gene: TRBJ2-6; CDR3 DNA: TGTGCCAGCACTCCAGGGATGTCTGGGGCCAACGTCCTGACTTTC; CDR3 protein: CASTPGMSGANVLTF
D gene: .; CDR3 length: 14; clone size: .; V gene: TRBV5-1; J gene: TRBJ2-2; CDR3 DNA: TGCGCCAGCAGCTTCACTCCGAACACCGGGGAGCTGTTTTTT; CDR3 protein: CASSFTPNTGELFF
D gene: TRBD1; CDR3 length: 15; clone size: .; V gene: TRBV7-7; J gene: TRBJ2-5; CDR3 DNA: TGTGCCAGCAGCCAGGGACAGGGTCGGGCGGAGACCCAGTACTTC; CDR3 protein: CASSQGQGRAETQYF
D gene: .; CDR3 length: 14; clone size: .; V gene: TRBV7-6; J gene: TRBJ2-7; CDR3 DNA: TGTGCCAGCAGCATCGAACAGGGCCCCTACGAGCAGTACTTC; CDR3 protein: CASSIEQGPYEQYF
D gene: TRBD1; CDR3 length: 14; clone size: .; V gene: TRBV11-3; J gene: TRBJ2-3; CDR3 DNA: TGTGCCAGCAGCCGGGACAGTCCCACAGATACGCAGTATTTT; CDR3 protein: CASSRDSPTDTQYF
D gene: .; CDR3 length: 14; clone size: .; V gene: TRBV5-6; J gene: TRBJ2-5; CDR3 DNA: TGTGCCAGCAGCTTGGTCGGGTACCAAGAGACCCAGTACTTC; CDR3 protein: CASSLVGYQETQYF
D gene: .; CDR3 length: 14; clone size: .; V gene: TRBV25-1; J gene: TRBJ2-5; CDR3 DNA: TGTGCCAGCAGTGAATTCGGTGAGAAAGAGACCCAGTACTTC; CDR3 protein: CASSEFGEKETQYF
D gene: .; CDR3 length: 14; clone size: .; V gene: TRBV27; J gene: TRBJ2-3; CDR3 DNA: TGTGCCAGCTCCACCCGGGAGCCCACAGATACGCAGTATTTT; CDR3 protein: CASSTREPTDTQYF
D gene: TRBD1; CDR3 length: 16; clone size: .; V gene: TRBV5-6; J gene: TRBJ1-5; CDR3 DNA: TGTGCCAGCAGCACCTGGACAGGGGGAGTGCGACAGCCCCAGCATTTT; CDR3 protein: CASSTWTGGVRQPQHF
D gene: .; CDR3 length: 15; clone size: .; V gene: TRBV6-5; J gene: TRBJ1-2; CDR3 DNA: TGTGCCAGCACGAAGCCAGGGGCAACGTCCCCCGGCTACACCTTC; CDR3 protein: CASTKPGATSPGYTF
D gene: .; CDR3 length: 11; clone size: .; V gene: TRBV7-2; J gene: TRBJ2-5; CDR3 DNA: TGTGCCAGCAGCAATAGTGAGACCCAGTACTTC; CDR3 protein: CASSNSETQYF
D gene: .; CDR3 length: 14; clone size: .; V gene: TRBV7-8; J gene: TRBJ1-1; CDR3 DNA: TGTGCCAGCAGCCCGATGGAGGTTAACACTGAAGCTTTCTTT; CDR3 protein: CASSPMEVNTEAFF
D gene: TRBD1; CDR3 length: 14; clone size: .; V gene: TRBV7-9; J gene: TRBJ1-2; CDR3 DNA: TGTGCCAGCAGCGCCCGGACAGGGCTCTATGGCTACACCTTC; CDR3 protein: CASSARTGLYGYTF
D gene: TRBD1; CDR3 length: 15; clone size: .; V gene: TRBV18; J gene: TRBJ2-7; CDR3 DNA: TGTGCCAGCTCACTACAGGGGGTCCTAGCCTACGAGCAGTACTTC; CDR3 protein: CASSLQGVLAYEQYF
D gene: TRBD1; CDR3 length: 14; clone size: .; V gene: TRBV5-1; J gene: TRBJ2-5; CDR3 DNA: TGCGCCAGCAGCTCACAGGGGGCCAGAGAGACCCAGTACTTC; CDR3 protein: CASSSQGARETQYF
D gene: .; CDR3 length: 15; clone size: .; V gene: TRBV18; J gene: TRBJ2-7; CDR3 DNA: TGTGCCAGCTCGCGCAATAGACAGTTATCCTACGAGCAGTACTTC; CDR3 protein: CASSRNRQLSYEQYF
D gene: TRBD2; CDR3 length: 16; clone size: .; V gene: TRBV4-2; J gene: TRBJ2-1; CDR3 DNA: TGTGCCAGCAGCCAAGTGTCCGGGACTAGCGGGGCTACAAAGTTCTTC; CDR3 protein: CASSQVSGTSGATKFF
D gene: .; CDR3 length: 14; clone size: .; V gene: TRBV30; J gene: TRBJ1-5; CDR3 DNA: TGTGCCTGGAGTGTGGGCAGGGGAGATCAGCCCCAGCATTTT; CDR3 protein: CAWSVGRGDQPQHF
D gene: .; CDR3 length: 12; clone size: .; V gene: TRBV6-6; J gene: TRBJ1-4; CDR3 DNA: TGTGCCAGCAGTCCCGGTCGAGAAAAACTGTTTTTT; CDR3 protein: CASSPGREKLFF
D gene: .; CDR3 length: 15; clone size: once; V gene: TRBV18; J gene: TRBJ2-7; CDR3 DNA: TGTGCCAGCTCACCACCTTGGAGATCCTCGTGGGAGCAGTACTTC; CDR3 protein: CASSPPWRSSWEQYF
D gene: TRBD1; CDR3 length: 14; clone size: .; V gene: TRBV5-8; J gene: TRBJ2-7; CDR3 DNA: TGTGCCAGCAGCCCGGGACAGGTGTCCTACGAGCAGTACTTC; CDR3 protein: CASSPGQVSYEQYF
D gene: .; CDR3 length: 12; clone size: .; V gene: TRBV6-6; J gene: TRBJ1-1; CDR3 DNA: TGTGCCAGCAGTTACTCGACGGAGGGAGCTTTCTTT; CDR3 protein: CASSYSTEGAFF
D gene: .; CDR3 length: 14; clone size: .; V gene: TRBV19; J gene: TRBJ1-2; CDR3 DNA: TGTGCCAGTAGCCGAGAGGTTGGGAACTATGGCTACACCTTC; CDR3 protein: CASSREVGNYGYTF
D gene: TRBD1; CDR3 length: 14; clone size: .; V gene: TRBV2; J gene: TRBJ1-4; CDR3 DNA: TGTGCCAGCAGTTTCAGGGGGGCTAATGAAAAACTGTTTTTT; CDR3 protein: CASSFRGANEKLFF
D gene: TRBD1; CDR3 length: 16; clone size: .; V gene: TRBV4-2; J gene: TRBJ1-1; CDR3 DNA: TGTGCCAGCAGCCAATTGGCTGACAGGGGGGTCACTGAAGCTTTCTTT; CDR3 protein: CASSQLADRGVTEAFF
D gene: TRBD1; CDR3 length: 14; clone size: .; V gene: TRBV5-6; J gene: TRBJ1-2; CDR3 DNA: TGTGCCAGCAGCTTAGACAGGGGGAACTATGGCTACACCTTC; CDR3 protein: CASSLDRGNYGYTF
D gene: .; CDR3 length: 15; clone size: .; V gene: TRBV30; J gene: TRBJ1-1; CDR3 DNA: TGTGCCTCCCCGGCGCGGGCAGGGGTGGACACTGAAGCTTTCTTT; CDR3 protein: CASPARAGVDTEAFF
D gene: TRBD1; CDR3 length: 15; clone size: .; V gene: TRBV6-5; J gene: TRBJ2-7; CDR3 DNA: TGTGCCAGCAGTTCCCTACGGGACAGTTTAGGCGAGCAGTACTTC; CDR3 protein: CASSSLRDSLGEQYF
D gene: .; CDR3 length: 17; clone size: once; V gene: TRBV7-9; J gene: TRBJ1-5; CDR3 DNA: TGTTCCAGCAGCCCGGGGAGGGGCGTCCCTGGCAATCAGCCCCAGCATTTT; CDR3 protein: CSSSPGRGVPGNQPQHF
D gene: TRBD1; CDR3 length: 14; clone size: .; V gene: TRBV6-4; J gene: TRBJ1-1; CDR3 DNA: TGTGCCAGCAGGACAGGGGGCGCAGGGACTGAAGCTTTCTTT; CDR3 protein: CASRTGGAGTEAFF
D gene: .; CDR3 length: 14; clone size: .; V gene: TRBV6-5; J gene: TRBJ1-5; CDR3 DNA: TGTGCCAGCAAGAGTGACACCCCGACTCAGCCCCAGCATTTT; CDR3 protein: CASKSDTPTQPQHF
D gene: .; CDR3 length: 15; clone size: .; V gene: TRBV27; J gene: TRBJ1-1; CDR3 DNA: TGTGCCAGCAGTTTCTACTTACAGGGAAACACTGAAGCTTTCTTT; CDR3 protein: CASSFYLQGNTEAFF
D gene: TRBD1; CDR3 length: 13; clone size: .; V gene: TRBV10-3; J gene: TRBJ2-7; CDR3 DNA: TGTGCCATTGCCGGGACAGCAACCTACGAGCAGTACTTC; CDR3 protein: CAIAGTATYEQYF
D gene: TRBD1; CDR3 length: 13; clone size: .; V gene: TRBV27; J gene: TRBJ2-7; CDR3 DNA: TGTGCCAGCAGTACAGGGGGTGTCTACGAGCAGTACTTC; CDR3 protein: CASSTGGVYEQYF
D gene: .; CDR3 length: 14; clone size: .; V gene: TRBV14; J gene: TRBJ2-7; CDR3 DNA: TGTGCCAGCAGCCAGTTCGGGGGAACTCGCGAGCAGTACTTC; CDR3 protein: CASSQFGGTREQYF
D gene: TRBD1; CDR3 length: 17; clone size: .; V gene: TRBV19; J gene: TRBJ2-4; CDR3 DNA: TGTGCCAGTAGTATCGGGCCGGACAGGGGGACCAAAAACATTCAGTACTTC; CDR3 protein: CASSIGPDRGTKNIQYF
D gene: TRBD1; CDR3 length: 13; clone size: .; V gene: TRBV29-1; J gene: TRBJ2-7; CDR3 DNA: TGCAGCGTTTCCCTGGCAGGGGGCGGCGAGCAGTACTTC; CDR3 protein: CSVSLAGGGEQYF
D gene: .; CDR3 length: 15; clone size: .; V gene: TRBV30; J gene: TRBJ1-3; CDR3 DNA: TGTGCCTGGAGTTTAGGGGGTAGCTCTGGAAACACCATATATTTT; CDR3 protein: CAWSLGGSSGNTIYF
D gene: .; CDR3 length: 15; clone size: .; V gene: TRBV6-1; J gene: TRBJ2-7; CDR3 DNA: TGTGCCAGCAGTGAAATAGGGACAACAGGCTACGAGCAGTACTTC; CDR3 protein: CASSEIGTTGYEQYF
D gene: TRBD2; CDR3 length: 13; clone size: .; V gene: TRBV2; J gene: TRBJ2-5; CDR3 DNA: TGTGCCAGCAGTGGGGGGGGAGGCGGGACCCAGTACTTC; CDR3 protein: CASSGGGGGTQYF
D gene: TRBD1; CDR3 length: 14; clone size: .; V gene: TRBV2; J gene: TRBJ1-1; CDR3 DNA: TGTGCCAGCAGTGTAGACAGGGGGGGAACTGAAGCTTTCTTT; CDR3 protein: CASSVDRGGTEAFF
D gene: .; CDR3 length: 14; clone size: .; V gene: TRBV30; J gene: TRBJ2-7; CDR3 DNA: TGTGCCTGGACGAGTAAGGCTAGATACTACGAGCAGTACTTC; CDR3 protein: CAWTSKARYYEQYF